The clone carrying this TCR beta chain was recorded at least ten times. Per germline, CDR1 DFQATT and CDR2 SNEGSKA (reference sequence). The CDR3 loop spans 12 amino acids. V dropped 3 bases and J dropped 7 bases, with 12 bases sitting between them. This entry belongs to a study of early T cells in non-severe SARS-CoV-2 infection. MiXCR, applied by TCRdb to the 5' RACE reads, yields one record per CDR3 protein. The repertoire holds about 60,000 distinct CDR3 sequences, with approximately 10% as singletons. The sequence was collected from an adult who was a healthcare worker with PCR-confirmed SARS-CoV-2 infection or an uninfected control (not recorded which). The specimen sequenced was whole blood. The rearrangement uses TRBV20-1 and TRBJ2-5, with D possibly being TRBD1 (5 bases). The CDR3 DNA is TGCAGTGCTAGGATGGGGCTCGGGACCCAGTACTTC. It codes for CSARMGLGTQYF.